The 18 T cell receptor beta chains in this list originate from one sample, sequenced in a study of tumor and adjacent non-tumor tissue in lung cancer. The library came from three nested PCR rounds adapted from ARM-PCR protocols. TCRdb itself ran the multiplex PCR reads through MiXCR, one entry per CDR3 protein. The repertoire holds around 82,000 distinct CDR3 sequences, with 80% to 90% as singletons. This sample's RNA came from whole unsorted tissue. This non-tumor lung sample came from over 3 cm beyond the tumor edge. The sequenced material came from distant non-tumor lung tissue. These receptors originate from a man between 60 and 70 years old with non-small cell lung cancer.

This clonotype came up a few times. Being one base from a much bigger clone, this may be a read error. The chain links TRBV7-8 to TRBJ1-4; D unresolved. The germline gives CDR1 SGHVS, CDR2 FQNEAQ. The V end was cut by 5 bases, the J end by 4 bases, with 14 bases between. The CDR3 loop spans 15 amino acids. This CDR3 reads CASSLVEAINEKLFF. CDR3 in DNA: TGTGCCAGCAGCCTCGTGGAAGCAATTAATGAAAAACTGTTTTTT. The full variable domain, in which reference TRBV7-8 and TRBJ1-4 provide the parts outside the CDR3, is GAGVSQSPRYKVAKRGQDVALRCDPISGHVSLFWYQQALGQGPEFLTYFQNEAQLDKSGLPSDRFFAERPEGSVSTLKIQRTQQEDSAVYLCASSLVEAINEKLFFGSGTQLSVL.

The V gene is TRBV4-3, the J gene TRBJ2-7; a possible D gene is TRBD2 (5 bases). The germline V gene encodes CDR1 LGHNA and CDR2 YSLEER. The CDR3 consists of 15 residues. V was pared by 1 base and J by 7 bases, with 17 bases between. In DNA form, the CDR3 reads TGCGCCAGCAGCCAAGGGATCTCTCGGGGTCGAGAGCAGTACTTC. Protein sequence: CASSQGISRGREQYF.

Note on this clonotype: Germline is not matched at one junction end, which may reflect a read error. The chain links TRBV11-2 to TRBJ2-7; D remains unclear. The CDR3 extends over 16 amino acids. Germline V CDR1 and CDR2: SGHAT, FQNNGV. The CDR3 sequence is CVSSLEVVASPRQQYF. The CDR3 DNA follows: TGTGTCAGCAGCTTAGAGGTGGTGGCGTCCCCGAGGCAACAGTACTTC.

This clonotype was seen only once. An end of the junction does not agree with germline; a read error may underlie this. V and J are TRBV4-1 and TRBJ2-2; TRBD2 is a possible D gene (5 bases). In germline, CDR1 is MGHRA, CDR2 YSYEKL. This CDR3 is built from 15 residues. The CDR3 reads CASSLWDPNTGKLFF. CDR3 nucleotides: TGCGCCAGCAGTCTTTGGGATCCAAACACCGGGAAGCTGTTTTTT.

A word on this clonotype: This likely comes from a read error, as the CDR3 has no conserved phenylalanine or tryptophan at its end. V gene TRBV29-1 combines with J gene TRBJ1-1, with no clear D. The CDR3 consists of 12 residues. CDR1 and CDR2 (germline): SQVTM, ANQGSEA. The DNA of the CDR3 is TGCAGCGCCCAAGACGGGGAAACTGCAGCTTTCTAT. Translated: CSAQDGETAAFY.

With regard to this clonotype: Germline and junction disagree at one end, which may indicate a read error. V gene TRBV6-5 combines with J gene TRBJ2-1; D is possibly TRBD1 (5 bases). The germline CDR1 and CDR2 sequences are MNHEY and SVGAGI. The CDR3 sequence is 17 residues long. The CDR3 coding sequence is TGTGCCAGGAGTTACTCGTACAGGCCGAGCTCCTACGATGAGCGGTTCTTC. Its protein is CARSYSYRPSSYDERFF.

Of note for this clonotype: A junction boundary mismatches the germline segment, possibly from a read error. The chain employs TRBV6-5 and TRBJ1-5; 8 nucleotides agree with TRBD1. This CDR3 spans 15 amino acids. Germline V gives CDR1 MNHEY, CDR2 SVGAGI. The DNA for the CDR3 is TGTGCCAGCAGTTACAGTGGACAGGGTAGTCAGTACCAGCATTTC. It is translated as CASSYSGQGSQYQHF.

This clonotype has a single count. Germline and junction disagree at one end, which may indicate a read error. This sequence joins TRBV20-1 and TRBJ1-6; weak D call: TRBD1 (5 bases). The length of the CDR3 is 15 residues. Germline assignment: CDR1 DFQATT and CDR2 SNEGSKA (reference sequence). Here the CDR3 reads CSARDTGRYRSPFHF. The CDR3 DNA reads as TGCAGTGCTAGAGATACGGGACGGTATAGATCACCCTTCCACTTT.

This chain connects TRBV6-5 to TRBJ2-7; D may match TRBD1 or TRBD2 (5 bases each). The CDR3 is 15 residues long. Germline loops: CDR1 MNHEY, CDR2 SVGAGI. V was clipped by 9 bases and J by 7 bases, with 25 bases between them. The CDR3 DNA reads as TGTGCCAGTGGCAATGGGGGAGTCACTTGCTATGAGCAGTACTTC. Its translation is CASGNGGVTCYEQYF.

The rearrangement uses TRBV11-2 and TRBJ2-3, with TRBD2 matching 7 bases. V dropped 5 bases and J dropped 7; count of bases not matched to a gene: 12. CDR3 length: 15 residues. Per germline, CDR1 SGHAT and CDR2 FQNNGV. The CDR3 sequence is CASSLFLAVAYTQYF. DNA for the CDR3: TGTGCCAGCAGCCTTTTCCTAGCGGTAGCATATACGCAGTATTTT.

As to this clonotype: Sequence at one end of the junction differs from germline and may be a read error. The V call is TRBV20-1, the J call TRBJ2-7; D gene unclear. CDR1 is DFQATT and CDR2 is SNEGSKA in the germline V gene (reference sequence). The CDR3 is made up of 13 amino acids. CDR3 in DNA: TGCACTGCTATGGGGATGTCTATAGGCGAGCAGTACTTC. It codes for CTAMGMSIGEQYF.

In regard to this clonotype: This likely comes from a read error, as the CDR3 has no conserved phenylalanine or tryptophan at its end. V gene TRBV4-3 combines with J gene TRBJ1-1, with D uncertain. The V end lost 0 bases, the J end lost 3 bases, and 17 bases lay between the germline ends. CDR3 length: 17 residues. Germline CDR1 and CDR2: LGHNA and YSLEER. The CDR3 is CASSQDVPGSSDTEAFI. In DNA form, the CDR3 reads TGCGCCAGCAGCCAAGACGTTCCTGGCAGTTCGGACACTGAAGCTTTCATT.

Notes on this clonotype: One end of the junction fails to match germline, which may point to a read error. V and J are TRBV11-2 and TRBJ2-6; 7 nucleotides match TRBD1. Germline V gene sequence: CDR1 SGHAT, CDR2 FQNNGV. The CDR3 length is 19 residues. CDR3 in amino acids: CVSSLVPKDRPSGTNVLTF. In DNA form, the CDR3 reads TGTGTCAGCAGCTTAGTTCCAAAGGACAGGCCCTCTGGGACCAACGTCCTGACTTTT.

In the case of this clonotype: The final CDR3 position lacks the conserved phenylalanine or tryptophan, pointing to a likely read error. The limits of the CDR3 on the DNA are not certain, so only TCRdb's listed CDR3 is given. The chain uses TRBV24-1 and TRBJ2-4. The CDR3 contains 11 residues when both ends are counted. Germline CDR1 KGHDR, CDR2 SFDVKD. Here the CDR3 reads CATSDLNIQYL.

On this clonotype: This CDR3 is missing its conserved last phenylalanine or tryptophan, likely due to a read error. The CDR3 DNA reads TGTGCCAGCACCTTGGACGGTAGCGGGAACTACAATGAGCAGTTCTTA. This encodes CASTLDGSGNYNEQFL. The chain is built from TRBV5-4 and TRBJ2-1; 8 bases fit TRBD2. This CDR3 comprises 16 residues. Germline assignment: CDR1 SGHNT and CDR2 YYREEE (reference sequence).

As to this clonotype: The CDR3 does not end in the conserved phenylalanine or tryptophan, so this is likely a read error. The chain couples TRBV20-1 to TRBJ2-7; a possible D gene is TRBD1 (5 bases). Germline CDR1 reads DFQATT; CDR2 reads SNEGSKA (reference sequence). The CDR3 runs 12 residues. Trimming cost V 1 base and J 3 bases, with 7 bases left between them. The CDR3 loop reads CSARVRDYEQYL. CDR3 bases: TGCAGTGCTAGAGTCAGGGACTACGAGCAGTACCTC.

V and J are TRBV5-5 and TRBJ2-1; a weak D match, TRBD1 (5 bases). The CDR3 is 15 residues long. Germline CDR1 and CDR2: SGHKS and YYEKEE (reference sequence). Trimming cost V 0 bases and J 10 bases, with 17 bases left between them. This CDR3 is CASSLAPVKGNEQFF. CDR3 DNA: TGTGCCAGCAGCTTGGCTCCCGTGAAGGGGAACGAGCAGTTCTTC.

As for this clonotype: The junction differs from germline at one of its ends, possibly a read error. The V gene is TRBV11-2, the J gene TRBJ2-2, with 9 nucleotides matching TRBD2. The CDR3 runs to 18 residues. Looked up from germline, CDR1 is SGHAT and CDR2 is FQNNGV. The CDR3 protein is CASGSRGAGGYRAGELFF. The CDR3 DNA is TGTGCCAGCGGCTCCAGGGGAGCGGGAGGATACAGAGCCGGTGAGCTGTTTTTT.